These 8 T cell receptor beta chains were all obtained from the same sample, sequenced in a study of PD-L1 blockade in urothelial cancer. The time point was: peripheral blood 6 weeks after treatment start. Assay used: immunoSEQ multiplex PCR; TCRdb lists only in-frame clones, some missing. The sample lists around 38,000 clones; 80% to 90% were seen once. The sequences come from PBMCs, collected around atezolizumab (anti-PD-L1) treatment. These receptor sequences come from a man in his 60s with urothelial cancer.

The chain joins TRBV4-2 to TRBJ1-1, with TRBD1 as a possible D gene (6 bases). Per germline, CDR1 LGHNA and CDR2 YNFKEQ. The CDR3 is 15 residues long. The V end was cut by 5 bases, the J end by 3 bases, with 16 bases between. DNA for the CDR3: TGTGCCAGCAGCTTGATCGACAGGTTTGACACTGAAGCTTTCTTT. As protein: CASSLIDRFDTEAFF.

The gene calls are TRBV6-1 and TRBJ1-1; D is possibly TRBD1 (6 bases). Germline lookup yields CDR1 MNHNS and CDR2 SASEGT. The CDR3 has 16 amino acids. The V and J ends lost 3 bases and 4 bases respectively, with 18 bases between them. CDR3 DNA sequence: TGTGCCAGCAGTGATGGCGAGGGGGGGGCGCGCACTGAAGCTTTCTTT. Protein sequence: CASSDGEGGARTEAFF.

The chain joins TRBV6-6 to TRBJ2-1; maybe TRBD2 (5 bases). This CDR3 comprises 12 residues. Looked up from germline, CDR1 is MNHNY and CDR2 is SVGAGI (reference sequence). Trimming removed 8 bases from V and 7 bases from J, with 12 bases in between. Here the CDR3 reads CASVLRENEQFF. The CDR3 DNA reads TGTGCCAGCGTATTGAGGGAGAATGAGCAGTTCTTC.

The gene calls are TRBV5-1 and TRBJ2-1; 9 nucleotides agree with TRBD1. The CDR3 is made up of 14 amino acids. CDR1 and CDR2 from the germline V gene are SGHRS and YFSETQ. V was clipped by 6 bases and J by 8 bases; unmatched bases: 9. In DNA, the CDR3 is TGCGCCAGCACAGAGAAGACAGGGGGAGATGAGCAGTTCTTC. Translation: CASTEKTGGDEQFF.

This clone was seen once. The chain recombines TRBV5-1 with TRBJ2-3; 14 bases are shared with TRBD2. The CDR3 extends over 17 amino acids. V gave up 4 bases and J gave up 3 bases; unmatched junction bases: 7. Germline CDR1 reads SGHRS; CDR2 reads YFSETQ. The CDR3 loop is CASSLRTSGGITDTQYF. DNA for the CDR3: TGCGCCAGCAGCCTTAGGACTAGCGGGGGGATAACAGATACGCAGTATTTT.

The chain uses TRBV18 and TRBJ1-1; 10 bases match TRBD1. The J segment lost 9 bases and the V segment lost 4 bases, leaving 5 bases of the junction unmatched. The germline V gene has CDR1 KGHSH and CDR2 LQKENI. The CDR3 runs 13 residues. The DNA for the CDR3 is TGTGCCAGCTCACAAACGGGACAGGGGAAAGCTTTCTTT. Its protein is CASSQTGQGKAFF.

The rearrangement links TRBV6-5 to TRBJ2-7, with 8 nucleotides matching TRBD1. V shed 5 bases, J shed 6 bases, and the junction held 9 bases outside the gene matches. Per the germline V gene, CDR1 is MNHEY and CDR2 is SVGAGI. The length of the CDR3 is 14 residues. CDR3 bases: TGTGCCAGCAGTAGATGGGGACAGGAAAGCGAGCAGTACTTC. It encodes CASSRWGQESEQYF.

This clone was found a few times. V and J are TRBV5-4 and TRBJ2-1; 9 bases are shared with TRBD1. This CDR3 contains 16 residues. The V gene end was trimmed by 4 bases and the J gene end by 7 bases; junction bases not matched to a gene: 12. CDR1 SGHNT and CDR2 YYREEE come from the germline V gene (reference sequence). CDR3 in DNA: TGTGCCAGCAGCCCGATCGCCGGGACAGGGATGAATGAGCAGTTCTTC. This encodes CASSPIAGTGMNEQFF.